This T cell receptor beta chain was sequenced in a study of CD8+ T cells in alopecia areata. Treatment meaning: oral pan-JAK inhibitor, 5-10 mg twice daily. Germline CDR1 LNHNV, CDR2 YYDKDF (reference sequence). CDR3 length: 19 amino acids. V was shortened by 0 bases and J by 1 base, with 20 bases between the two germline ends. After isolation, RNA underwent reverse transcription to generate cDNA as the sequencing template. TCRdb keeps only in-frame clones here, not all; method: immunoSEQ multiplex PCR. The top ten clones hold approximately 0.69% of a sample with about 190,000 clones, roughly three fifths of them seen once.

This chain connects TRBV15 to TRBJ2-3; possibly TRBD1 or TRBD2 for D (5 bases each). Sequenced here: CD4+ T cells sorted from blood, sampled at week 4, from a patient treated with tofacitinib. The sequence was obtained from a human donor with alopecia areata. CDR3 nucleotides: TGTGCCACCAGCAGAGATGATTTACACCGCCGAGGGGGCACAGATACGCAGTATTTT. Translation gives CATSRDDLHRRGGTDTQYF.